The 3 T cell receptor beta chains given below trace back to one sample, sequenced in a study of PD-L1 blockade in urothelial cancer. The sample's time point: peripheral blood 6 weeks after treatment start. Profiled with immunoSEQ multiplex PCR; TCRdb holds only in-frame clones, not every one. The data hold more than 95,000 clones, with 86% observed a single time. Here the sequenced sample was PBMCs, taken around atezolizumab (anti-PD-L1) treatment. These TCRs come from a man in his fifties or sixties with urothelial cancer.

The chain is built from TRBV7-2 and TRBJ2-1, with D uncertain. This CDR3 region has 13 residues. Germline CDR1 SGHTA, CDR2 FQGNSA. V was cut by 6 bases and J by 2 bases, with 8 bases left in between. CDR3 residues: CASRRLAYNEQFF. CDR3 coding DNA: TGTGCCAGCAGACGACTCGCCTACAATGAGCAGTTCTTC.

The gene calls are TRBV28 and TRBJ2-7; 10 bases align to TRBD2. Trimming removed 5 bases from V and 3 bases from J; junction bases left unmatched: 10. Germline V gene lookup returns CDR1 MDHEN and CDR2 SYDVKM. The CDR3 loop spans 16 amino acids. In DNA, the CDR3 is TGTGCCAGCAGTGGATTTAGCGGGAGGCCCTTCTACGAGCAGTACTTC. Translating gives CASSGFSGRPFYEQYF.

This chain connects TRBV1 to TRBJ2-7; the listed D gene, TRBD2, was not tested against the DNA. TRBV1 is labeled a pseudogene. The CDR3 covers 18 residues. The CDR3 region is CTSSQGSRPPGLALEQYF. CDR3 in DNA: TGCACCAGCAGCCAAGGATCCCGACCTCCGGGACTAGCGCTTGAGCAGTACTTC.